Listed below are T cell receptor beta chains from one sample, sequenced in a study of T cell responses to AZD1222 COVID-19 vaccine. The protocol was immunoSEQ multiplex PCR, while the TCRdb copy is restricted to in-frame clones and leaves out a portion. The sample includes about 150,000 clones, 88% of them seen just once. The sample consisted of peripheral blood, taken 28 days after the second dose of the MenACWY control vaccine. All receptors derive from an adult who received the MenACWY meningococcal vaccine as a control. Each CDR3 is given with its conserved first and last residue. The D gene is left open where the match is weak. Clone size is stated in some rows and not others, as once, few, many or a class when expanded.

clone_size	d_call	v_call	j_call	cdr3_aa	cdr3_nt
NA	NA	TRBV2	TRBJ1-1	CASSQTVLMNTEAFF	TGTGCCAGCAGTCAGACAGTTCTCATGAACACTGAAGCTTTCTTT
NA	NA	TRBV10-3	TRBJ1-6	CAIKEGPDNSPLHF	TGTGCCATCAAGGAGGGGCCAGATAATTCACCCCTCCACTTT
NA	TRBD1	TRBV7-3	TRBJ1-1	CASSLLGAGRQGREGTEAFF	TGTGCCAGCAGCTTACTCGGTGCGGGTAGACAGGGTCGAGAAGGCACTGAAGCTTTCTTT
NA	NA	TRBV5-1	TRBJ1-4	CASSSTAATNEKLFF	TGCGCCAGCAGCTCGACAGCTGCAACTAATGAAAAACTGTTTTTT
NA	NA	TRBV2	TRBJ1-1	CASRYSSSFYGEAFF	TGTGCCAGCAGGTACTCCAGCTCTTTCTACGGGGAAGCTTTCTTT
NA	NA	TRBV5-1	TRBJ1-2	CASSYSYSWGYTF	TGCGCCAGCAGCTATTCATACTCTTGGGGCTACACCTTC
NA	NA	TRBV19	TRBJ2-3	CASREVGLYTDTQYF	TGTGCCAGTAGGGAGGTGGGACTCTACACAGATACGCAGTATTTT
once	TRBD1	TRBV3-1/TRBV3-2	TRBJ2-7	CASSQTGSKGYEQYF	TGTGCCAGCAGCCAGACAGGGAGTAAGGGCTACGAGCAGTACTTC
NA	NA	TRBV19	TRBJ1-2	CASSIRQADYGYTF	TGTGCCAGTAGTATTAGACAGGCCGACTATGGCTACACCTTC
once	TRBD1	TRBV6-2/TRBV6-3	TRBJ1-1	CASSPAPTGRYTEAFF	TGTGCCAGCAGCCCAGCCCCGACAGGGAGGTACACTGAAGCTTTCTTT
few	NA	TRBV11-3	TRBJ1-5	CASSSGQKNQPQHF	TGTGCCAGCAGCTCAGGACAGAAAAATCAGCCCCAGCATTTT
once	NA	TRBV14	TRBJ1-2	CASSQTGRYGYTF	TGTGCCAGCAGCCAAACAGGGCGCTATGGCTACACCTTC
NA	NA	TRBV6-6	TRBJ1-6	CASSYGESSYNSPLHF	TGTGCCAGCAGTTACGGGGAAAGCTCCTATAATTCACCCCTCCACTTT
NA	TRBD2	TRBV7-3	TRBJ2-1	CASSSPSAGGYNEQFF	TGTGCCAGCAGTTCGCCTTCGGCGGGAGGGTACAATGAGCAGTTCTTC
once	TRBD1	TRBV10-3	TRBJ1-2	CAISGQQGASYGYTF	TGTGCCATCAGTGGGCAACAGGGGGCAAGCTATGGCTACACCTTC
NA	TRBD2	TRBV4-3	TRBJ2-3	CASSQERGTSYRYF	TGCGCCAGCAGCCAAGAGAGGGGGACTAGCTACCGGTATTTT
NA	NA	TRBV18	TRBJ1-5	CASSPPGSNQPQHF	TGTGCCAGCTCACCGCCGGGGAGCAATCAGCCCCAGCATTTT
NA	NA	TRBV19	TRBJ1-2	CASSIAGTNVFYGYTF	TGTGCCAGTAGTATTGCCGGGACGAACGTCTTCTATGGCTACACCTTC
NA	NA	TRBV4-1	TRBJ1-3	CASSPGLLENTIYF	TGCGCCAGCAGCCCTGGACTGCTGGAAAACACCATATATTTT
NA	NA	TRBV4-2	TRBJ1-4	CASSQEAEKLFF	TGTGCCAGCAGCCAAGAAGCCGAAAAACTGTTTTTT
NA	NA	TRBV2	TRBJ2-4	CASSEAGRGPIHSKNIQYF	TGTGCCAGCAGTGAAGCCGGCAGGGGCCCCATCCATTCCAAAAACATTCAGTACTTC
NA	TRBD1	TRBV19	TRBJ2-3	CASSPPGGQGSF	TGTGCCAGTAGCCCTCCCGGGGGACAGGGCTCCTTT